Shown below are 24 T cell receptor beta chains from a single sample sequenced in a study of radiotherapy plus CTLA-4 blockade in lung cancer. Sequenced by immunoSEQ multiplex PCR; TCRdb stores in-frame clones only, minus some. The sample includes more than 100,000 clones, more than 80% of them seen just once. The sequences come from peripheral blood, collected from a patient treated with radiotherapy plus ipilimumab. Every receptor here comes from a human donor with non-small cell lung cancer that progressed on radiotherapy plus ipilimumab.

V gene TRBV12-5 combines with J gene TRBJ2-7; the match to TRBD1 covers 9 bases. The germline gives CDR1 LGHNT, CDR2 FRNRAP. The CDR3 loop spans 20 amino acids. J was trimmed by 3 bases and V by 0 bases; bases with no gene match: 18. The CDR3 bases are TGTGCTAGTGGTTTGGTAACGGGACAGGGCTACCACTGGGATCTCTACGAGCAGTACTTC. Its protein product is CASGLVTGQGYHWDLYEQYF.

In its sample, this clone was seen many times. The gene calls are TRBV6-4 and TRBJ2-2, with 14 bases lining up with TRBD2. Germline lookup yields CDR1 MRHNA and CDR2 SNTAGT. The CDR3 is made up of 16 amino acids. V dropped 3 bases and J dropped 6; count of bases not matched to a gene: 3. CDR3 DNA sequence: TGTGCCAGCAGTGAAACGGGACTAGCGGGAGCCGGGGAGCTGTTTTTT. Protein: CASSETGLAGAGELFF.

The chain has TRBV27 and TRBJ2-7, with unresolved D. Germline loops: CDR1 MNHEY, CDR2 SMNVEV (reference sequence). The CDR3 loop spans 15 amino acids. The germline V and J ends were trimmed by 6 bases and 3 bases, with 18 bases remaining between them. Here the CDR3 DNA reads TGTGCCAGCAGACCCCTGGCAGGTCCGAACTACGAGCAGTACTTC. Encoded protein: CASRPLAGPNYEQYF.

The chain links TRBV6-1 to TRBJ2-1; D gene uncertain. This CDR3 spans 13 amino acids. Trimming took off 3 bases at V and 7 bases at J, with 10 bases between the two ends. CDR1 is MNHNS and CDR2 is SASEGT in the germline V gene. The CDR3: CASSEIILNEQFF. CDR3 DNA: TGTGCCAGCAGTGAGATCATCTTAAATGAGCAGTTCTTC.

Only a few counts were recorded for this clone. The chain couples TRBV5-1 to TRBJ2-7; no firm D call. Germline V CDR1 and CDR2: SGHRS, YFSETQ. The CDR3 sequence is 14 residues long. Trimming left V 3 bases short and J 4 bases short, with 14 bases between. The CDR3 DNA follows: TGCGCCAGCAGCTACGAACCTTCTAATTACGAGCAGTACTTC. It encodes CASSYEPSNYEQYF.

The chain combines TRBV18 with TRBJ1-5; D not resolved. With 3 bases removed from V and 9 bases from J, the gap between germline ends came to 12 bases. The CDR3 consists of 13 residues. From germline, CDR1 is KGHSH and CDR2 LQKENI. The CDR3 protein is CASSPAVGGPQHF. The CDR3 DNA is TGTGCCAGCTCACCGGCGGTCGGTGGGCCCCAGCATTTT.

The J gene is TRBJ2-2, the V gene TRBV6-5, with TRBD2 matching over 8 bases. J lost 6 bases, V lost 6 bases, and 6 bases had no gene match. The CDR3 has 14 amino acids. CDR1 and CDR2 from the germline V gene are MNHEY and SVGAGI. CDR3 DNA sequence: TGTGCCAGCAGCCCCCAACTAGCGGCCGGGGAGCTGTTTTTT. Translating gives CASSPQLAAGELFF.

The rearrangement joins TRBV15 to TRBJ1-1; maybe TRBD1 (6 bases). CDR1 LNHNV and CDR2 YYDKDF come from the germline V gene (reference sequence). The CDR3 is 15 amino acids. Trimming removed 2 bases at V and 1 base at J, with 11 bases between. The DNA of the CDR3 is TGTGCCACCAGCAGAACTAGGGGGTCGAACACTGAAGCTTTCTTT. It specifies CATSRTRGSNTEAFF.

The genes are TRBV28 and TRBJ1-2; TRBD1 agrees at 10 bases. This CDR3 region has 13 residues. Germline V gene sequence: CDR1 MDHEN, CDR2 SYDVKM. V lost 5 bases to trimming and J lost 5 bases; unmatched junction nucleotides: 2. The CDR3 loop is CASSRTGGYGYTF. The CDR3 nucleotides are TGTGCCAGCAGTCGGACAGGGGGGTATGGCTACACCTTC.

The chain carries TRBV5-4 and TRBJ1-2; 7 bases match TRBD1. J lost 7 bases, V lost 5 bases, and 2 bases had no gene match. CDR1 is SGHNT, CDR2 YYREEE, per germline (reference sequence). The length of the CDR3 is 11 residues. In DNA form, the CDR3 reads TGTGCCAGCAGGGCAGGGGGTGGCTACACCTTC. Translation gives CASRAGGGYTF.

The chain joins TRBV10-1 to TRBJ2-3; no reliable D call. The CDR3 consists of 15 residues. The V gene lost 0 bases and the J gene lost 0 bases, with 7 bases spanning the gap. Germline values: CDR1 WNHNN, CDR2 SYGVQD (reference sequence). The CDR3 DNA follows: TGCGCCAGCAGTGAGTCCGCGCTAAGCACAGATACGCAGTATTTT. Translation: CASSESALSTDTQYF.

The V call is TRBV4-1, the J call TRBJ2-7; 10 bases are shared with TRBD2. V lost 4 bases to trimming and J lost 3 bases; unmatched junction nucleotides: 3. Germline V gene sequence: CDR1 MGHRA, CDR2 YSYEKL. CDR3 length: 14 amino acids. The CDR3 loop is CASSRSSGSYEQYF. CDR3 in DNA: TGCGCCAGCAGCCGATCTAGCGGGAGCTACGAGCAGTACTTC.

The chain combines TRBV11-3 with TRBJ2-2; D not resolved. The CDR3 runs to 13 residues. Trimming took off 4 bases at V and 7 bases at J, with 10 bases between the two ends. Germline values: CDR1 SGHNT, CDR2 YENEEA. CDR3 bases: TGTGCCAGCAGCTCAAAAAGGATCGGGGAGCTGTTTTTT. It is translated as CASSSKRIGELFF.

J is TRBJ2-1 and V is TRBV9; 14 bases map to TRBD2. Germline V gene data show CDR1 as SGDLS and CDR2 as YYNGEE. V gave up 0 bases and J gave up 5 bases; unmatched junction bases: 7. This CDR3 spans 18 amino acids. The CDR3 sequence is CASSVGLGGLAGDNEQFF. As DNA, the CDR3 is TGTGCCAGCAGCGTAGGGTTGGGGGGACTAGCGGGAGACAATGAGCAGTTCTTC.

The V and J genes are TRBV9 and TRBJ1-2; D not resolved. Trimming removed 2 bases from V and 2 bases from J, with 10 bases in between. In germline, CDR1 is SGDLS, CDR2 YYNGEE. CDR3 length equals 14 residues. The CDR3 coding sequence is TGTGCCAGCAGCGTCGACGGAGGGAACTATGGCTACACCTTC. Translation: CASSVDGGNYGYTF.

This sequence joins TRBV5-4 and TRBJ2-3; D is perhaps TRBD2 (6 bases). In germline, CDR1 is SGHNT, CDR2 YYREEE (reference sequence). The CDR3 covers 15 residues. Trimming left V 4 bases short and J 1 base short, with 13 bases between. In nucleotides, the CDR3 is TGTGCCAGCAGCCTGTTGGGGGAGGGCACAGATACGCAGTATTTT. Protein product: CASSLLGEGTDTQYF. Using reference TRBV5-4 and TRBJ2-3 for the parts outside the CDR3, the full variable domain is ETGVTQSPTHLIKTRGQQVTLRCSSQSGHNTVSWYQQALGQGPQFIFQYYREEENGRGNFPPRFSGLQFPNYSSELNVNALELDDSALYLCASSLLGEGTDTQYFGPGTRLTVL.

This rearrangement joins TRBV30 to TRBJ1-2; a possible D gene is TRBD1 (5 bases). The CDR3 has 13 amino acids. V lost 3 bases, J lost 2 bases, and 10 bases lay in between. Germline V gives CDR1 GTSNPN, CDR2 SVGIG (reference sequence). This CDR3 is CAWSPDRNYGYTF. CDR3 coding DNA: TGTGCCTGGAGCCCAGACAGAAACTATGGCTACACCTTC.

The chain employs TRBV4-1 and TRBJ1-5; possible D gene TRBD1, 5 bases. The V end lost 1 base, the J end lost 3 bases, and 7 bases lay between the germline ends. The germline V gene has CDR1 MGHRA and CDR2 YSYEKL. This CDR3 is built from 14 residues. CDR3: CASSQGGDNQPQHF. The DNA for the CDR3 is TGCGCCAGCAGCCAAGGGGGGGACAATCAGCCCCAGCATTTT.

The chain uses TRBV4-2 and TRBJ1-5; D remains unclear. The CDR3 is 13 residues long. Germline V lookup: CDR1 LGHNA, CDR2 YNFKEQ. The V end lost 0 bases, the J end lost 5 bases, and 5 bases lay between the germline ends. The CDR3 nucleotides read TGTGCCAGCAGCCAAGAACCCGATCAGCCCCAGCATTTT. Encoded protein: CASSQEPDQPQHF.

The chain combines TRBV5-1 with TRBJ1-4, with D maybe TRBD1 (5 bases). The CDR3 totals 14 residues. V was trimmed by 5 bases and J by 1 base, leaving 9 bases between them. Germline V CDR1 and CDR2: SGHRS, YFSETQ. DNA for the CDR3: TGCGCCAGCAGAGGGACGGGAACTAATGAAAAACTGTTTTTT. Translated, it gives CASRGTGTNEKLFF.

This clone was counted only a few times. The CDR3 DNA sequence: TGTGCCACCATGACACAACCGAGGGATGAGCAGTTCTTC. It yields the protein CATMTQPRDEQFF. The rearrangement links TRBV6-1 to TRBJ2-1, with a weak D call TRBD2 (5 bases). The CDR3 contains 13 residues. Germline assignment: CDR1 MNHNS and CDR2 SASEGT. The V gene lost 10 bases and the J gene lost 8 bases, with 18 bases spanning the gap.

The V call is TRBV7-8, the J call TRBJ1-4; D remains ambiguous. The CDR3 is 15 amino acids. V was pared by 5 bases and J by 7 bases, with 17 bases between. Germline V CDR1 and CDR2: SGHVS, FQNEAQ. The CDR3 DNA sequence: TGTGCCAGCAGCCTTGGGGTTTCCGGGTTTGAAAAACTGTTTTTT. As protein: CASSLGVSGFEKLFF. The full variable domain, rest sourced from reference TRBV7-8 and TRBJ1-4, is GAGVSQSPRYKVAKRGQDVALRCDPISGHVSLFWYQQALGQGPEFLTYFQNEAQLDKSGLPSDRFFAERPEGSVSTLKIQRTQQEDSAVYLCASSLGVSGFEKLFFGSGTQLSVL.

This CDR3 reads CASSAPGTPTTDTQYF. CDR3 bases: TGTGCCAGCAGCGCCCCCGGGACACCAACGACAGATACGCAGTATTTT. V is TRBV9 and J is TRBJ2-3; D is possibly TRBD1 (6 bases). V lost 3 bases and J lost 3, with 17 bases in between. The CDR3 spans 16 residues. CDR1 and CDR2 (germline): SGDLS, YYNGEE.

The chain joins TRBV20-1 to TRBJ2-3; D not certain. The germline V and J ends were trimmed by 5 bases and 6 bases, with 9 bases remaining between them. CDR3 size: 11 residues. Germline CDR1 and CDR2: DFQATT and SNEGSKA (reference sequence). The CDR3 bases are TGCAGTGCTCCGCTGGGTGATACGCAGTATTTT. Its translation: CSAPLGDTQYF.